This section outlines one T cell receptor (beta chain) sequence together with its context. Its specificity is unknown. The sample comes from a study of vaccination effects on CD4 cells after COVID-19. Study-level results: Clones arising from infection and from vaccination showed marked clonal contraction late after vaccination. No early post-infection timepoints were available in the study, which also included few convalescent patients. There was only 1 of 255 vaccine-induced clones in healthy vaccinees that cross-reacted with common cold coronaviruses.

Libraries were prepared by immunoSEQ multiplex PCR; TCRdb keeps only in-frame clonotypes and omits some of them. The table lists fewer than 75,000 clones, 60% to 80% of them singletons. Once cultured for 10 days, the cells underwent separation to obtain CD4+ T cells. IL-2 medium took the place of half the medium on both days 3 and 7. V lost 0 bases, J lost 9 bases, and 9 bases lay in between. The CDR3 runs to 14 residues. Germline assignment: CDR1 SGHVS and CDR2 FQNEAQ. This receptor was identified in a human donor who received a COVID-19 vaccine. The sample here was CD4+ T cells from PBMCs cultured without peptide, taken before COVID-19 vaccination. The J gene is TRBJ1-6, the V gene TRBV7-8; D gene ambiguous. CDR3 sequence: CASSLAVVGSPLHF. The CDR3 DNA sequence: TGTGCCAGCAGCTTAGCAGTCGTAGGTTCACCCCTCCACTTT.